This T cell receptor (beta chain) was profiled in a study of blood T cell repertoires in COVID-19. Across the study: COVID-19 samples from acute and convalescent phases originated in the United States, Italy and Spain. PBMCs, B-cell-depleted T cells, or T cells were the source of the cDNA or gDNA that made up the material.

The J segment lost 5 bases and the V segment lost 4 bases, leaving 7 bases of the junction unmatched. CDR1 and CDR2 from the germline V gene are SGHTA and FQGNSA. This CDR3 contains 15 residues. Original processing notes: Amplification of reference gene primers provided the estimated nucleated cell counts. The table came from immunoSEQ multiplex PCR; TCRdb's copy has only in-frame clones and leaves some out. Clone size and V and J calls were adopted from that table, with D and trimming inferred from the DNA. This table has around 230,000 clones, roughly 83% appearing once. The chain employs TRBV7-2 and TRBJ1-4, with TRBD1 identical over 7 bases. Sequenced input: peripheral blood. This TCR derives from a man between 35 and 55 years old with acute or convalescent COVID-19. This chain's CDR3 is CASSSAGTENEKLFF. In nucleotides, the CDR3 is TGTGCCAGCAGCTCCGCCGGGACAGAGAATGAAAAACTGTTTTTT. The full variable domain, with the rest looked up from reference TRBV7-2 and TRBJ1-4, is GAGVSQSPSNKVTEKGKDVELRCDPISGHTALYWYRQSLGQGLEFLIYFQGNSAPDKSGLPSDRFSAERTGGSVSTLTIQRTQQEDSAVYLCASSSAGTENEKLFFGSGTQLSVL.